Listed below are T cell receptor beta chains from one sample, sequenced in a study of CD8+ T cells in alopecia areata. TCRdb keeps only in-frame clones here, not all; method: immunoSEQ multiplex PCR. The repertoire consists of approximately 210,000 clones, with roughly three fifths occurring once and the leading ten covering 1% to 1.5%. The sample consisted of CD4+ T cells sorted from blood, taken between weeks 43 and 45, from a patient treated with tofacitinib. The receptor source for this set is a human donor with alopecia areata. Both conserved end residues are trimmed from each CDR3. D genes are given only for firm matches. Rows give clone size only sometimes, using once, few, many, or a class for an expanded clone.

>.|TRBJ2-1|TRBV5-4|TRBD2
ASSSGLAGEYNEQF
>.|TRBJ2-4|TRBV29-1|TRBD1
SVGDRGAKNIQY
>few|TRBJ2-3|TRBV6-6|.
ASSLGATDTQY
>.|TRBJ1-4|TRBV15|.
ATSRGTEFGVILF
>.|TRBJ2-5|TRBV5-1|.
ASSSQLQETQY
>few|TRBJ2-2|TRBV2|.
AVVELANTGELF
>few|TRBJ2-7|TRBV29-1|.
SVAQGGEQY
>once|TRBJ2-1|TRBV18|.
ASSRDNLQDEQF
>.|TRBJ2-1|TRBV5-1|.
ASSLEVEQF
>.|TRBJ2-1|TRBV9|TRBD2
ASSVESGTSGDGGEQF
>.|TRBJ1-1|TRBV5-4|.
ASSPAGVNTEAF
>.|TRBJ1-2|TRBV10-1|.
ASSPSMSGIDYT
>.|TRBJ2-5|TRBV4-3|.
ASSQDQFQETQY
>.|TRBJ2-3|TRBV30|.
AWSVQRARVASDTQY
>.|TRBJ1-6|TRBV7-2|.
AVGDGGDSPLH
>.|TRBJ1-5|TRBV7-2|.
ASSERTAPNQPQH
>.|TRBJ2-2|TRBV4-1|TRBD1
ASSQSSDRANTGELF
>.|TRBJ1-6|TRBV9|.
ASRETDSYNSPLH
>once|TRBJ2-5|TRBV30|TRBD2
AWRLAGEETQY
>.|TRBJ2-2|TRBV30|.
AWSPTGQYTGELF